This record concerns one TCR beta chain sequence. Its specificity is not known. The CDR3 runs to 14 residues. The germline CDR1 and CDR2 sequences are LGHDT and YNNKEL (reference sequence). Trimming cost V 0 bases and J 10 bases; bases outside gene matches: 5. The record originates from a study of T cell responses to AZD1222 COVID-19 vaccine. Assay used: immunoSEQ multiplex PCR; TCRdb lists only in-frame clones, some missing. Altogether under 95,000 clones are present, under 90% being singletons, with the ten largest covering over 1.1%. Study-wide results and caveats: Reportedly, nearly half the spike-specific TCRs target unmutated variant regions. Females made up more of the donors, who were largely white British, and clonal diversity may have come out too low.

The rearrangement joins TRBV3-1 (or the pseudogene TRBV3-2) to TRBJ2-1; 8 nucleotides line up with TRBD2. This sequence was found in an adult who received the AZD1222 COVID-19 vaccine. Sequencing used peripheral blood, obtained 28 days after the second AZD1222 dose. DNA of the CDR3: TGTGCCAGCAGCCAAGAGGCTAGCGGGCGGGAGCAGTTCTTC. Translating gives CASSQEASGREQFF.